This T cell receptor (beta chain) was documented in a study of OX40 agonist ivuxolimab in advanced cancers. Produced via immunoSEQ multiplex PCR; TCRdb's table is partial and in-frame only. The sample carries around 74,000 clones, about 90% recorded once. The germline V gene encodes CDR1 SGHNT and CDR2 YYREEE (reference sequence). V was clipped by 4 bases and J by 3 bases; unmatched bases: 5. The CDR3 contains 15 residues. This sequence originates from an adult with an advanced solid tumor such as melanoma, head and neck, liver or kidney cancer. The chain uses TRBV5-4 and TRBJ2-1; 9 positions agree with TRBD2. Source: CD4+ or CD8+ T cells sorted from blood, taken in a trial of the OX40 agonist ivuxolimab. The CDR3 loop is CASSTSSGDYNEQFF. Written as DNA, the CDR3 is TGTGCCAGCAGCACCTCTAGCGGGGACTACAATGAGCAGTTCTTC.